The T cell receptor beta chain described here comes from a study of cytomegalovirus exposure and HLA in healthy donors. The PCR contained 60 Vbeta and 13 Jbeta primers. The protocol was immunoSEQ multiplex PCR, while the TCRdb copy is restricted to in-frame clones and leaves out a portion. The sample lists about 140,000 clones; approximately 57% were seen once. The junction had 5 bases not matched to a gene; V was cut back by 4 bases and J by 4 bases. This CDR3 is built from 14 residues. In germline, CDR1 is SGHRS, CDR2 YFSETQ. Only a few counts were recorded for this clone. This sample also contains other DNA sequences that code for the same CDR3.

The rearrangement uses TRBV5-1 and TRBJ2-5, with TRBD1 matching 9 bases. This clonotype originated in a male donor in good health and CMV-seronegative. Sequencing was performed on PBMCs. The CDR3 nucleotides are TGCGCCAGCAGCCCGGGACAGGGAAGAGAGACCCAGTACTTC. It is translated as CASSPGQGRETQYF.